This is a list of T cell receptor beta chains from one sample in a study of cytotoxic CD8 clonotypes in ibrutinib-treated CLL. Generated by immunoSEQ multiplex PCR, the TCRdb table keeps only in-frame clones and is missing some. This sample yields over 100,000 clones, of which approximately 83% are seen a single time; roughly 2% belongs to the top ten. The starting material was PBMCs, obtained after 24 months of ibrutinib treatment. Receptors originate from a human donor with chronic lymphocytic leukemia. Each CDR3 is given with its conserved first and last residue. The D gene is left open where the match is weak. Expanded clones get a size class; other rows say once, few or many, or leave the size out.

TRBD1,NA,TRBJ2-4,TRBV5-6,CASSQTDRAQYF,TGTGCCAGCAGCCAAACCGACAGGGCTCAGTACTTC
TRBD1,NA,TRBJ2-3,TRBV9,CASSARYFTGTEADTQYF,TGTGCCAGCAGCGCCCGATACTTCACCGGGACAGAGGCAGATACGCAGTATTTT
TRBD1,NA,TRBJ1-2,TRBV27,CASSLFPGQGGGYTF,TGTGCCAGCAGTTTATTCCCGGGACAGGGGGGTGGCTACACCTTC
NA,few,TRBJ1-2,TRBV7-9,CASSSGAFLSYGYTF,TGTGCCAGCAGCTCCGGGGCCTTTCTAAGCTATGGCTACACCTTC
NA,NA,TRBJ1-2,TRBV4-2,CASSSLSRQDPKGYTF,TGTGCCAGCAGCTCCCTATCGAGACAGGACCCTAAGGGCTACACCTTC
NA,NA,TRBJ1-1,TRBV7-2,CASSSPQAGVNTEAFF,TGTGCCAGCAGCTCCCCACAGGCAGGGGTCAACACTGAAGCTTTCTTT
TRBD2,NA,TRBJ2-1,TRBV7-2,CASSSQVTSGRVNEQFF,TGTGCCAGCAGCTCCCAAGTAACTAGCGGGAGGGTTAATGAGCAGTTCTTC
TRBD1,NA,TRBJ2-7,TRBV7-8,CASSYEVQGVEQYF,TGTGCCAGCAGCTACGAAGTACAGGGGGTCGAGCAGTACTTC
TRBD2,NA,TRBJ2-3,TRBV11-1,CASSFSGNDADTQYF,TGTGCCAGCAGCTTTAGCGGGAATGACGCAGATACGCAGTATTTT
TRBD2,NA,TRBJ2-5,TRBV27,CASKRGLAGVETQYF,TGTGCCAGCAAAAGGGGACTAGCGGGCGTGGAGACCCAGTACTTC
NA,NA,TRBJ2-7,TRBV18,CASSPPTDTREQYF,TGTGCCAGCTCACCCCCTACGGATACTCGCGAGCAGTACTTC
TRBD2,NA,TRBJ2-1,TRBV7-9,CASSLRDYRYNEQFF,TGTGCCAGCAGCTTAAGGGACTACCGCTACAATGAGCAGTTCTTC
NA,NA,TRBJ2-5,TRBV11-2,CASRTGNQETQYF,TGTGCCAGCAGAACAGGAAATCAAGAGACCCAGTACTTC
NA,NA,TRBJ2-3,TRBV7-3,CASSLDGRRGDTQYF,TGTGCCAGCAGCTTAGACGGGAGACGAGGAGATACGCAGTATTTT
TRBD2,NA,TRBJ2-5,TRBV2,CAGLAEIGKTQYF,TGTGCCGGACTAGCCGAAATTGGAAAGACCCAGTACTTC
NA,NA,TRBJ1-3,TRBV30,CAWSGIKLQEVYRLGSGNTIYF,TGTGCCTGGAGTGGGATCAAACTTCAGGAGGTCTACCGTCTAGGCTCTGGAAACACCATATATTTT
NA,few,TRBJ2-1,TRBV29-1,CSVATLEQFF,TGCAGCGTTGCTACATTGGAGCAGTTCTTC
TRBD2,NA,TRBJ2-7,TRBV4-3,CASSQDRASGPYEQYF,TGCGCCAGCAGCCAAGATCGCGCTAGCGGACCCTACGAGCAGTACTTC
NA,once,TRBJ2-2,TRBV7-9,CASTLGGELFF,TGTGCCAGCACCTTGGGCGGGGAGCTGTTTTTT
TRBD1,NA,TRBJ2-3,TRBV28,CASSLGVRGRSRDTQYF,TGTGCCAGCAGCCTGGGCGTCAGGGGGCGGTCGAGAGATACGCAGTATTTT
TRBD1,NA,TRBJ2-7,TRBV6-5,CASTPGRTGENEQYF,TGTGCCAGCACTCCCGGTAGGACAGGGGAAAACGAGCAGTACTTC
TRBD1,medium-sized,TRBJ2-2,TRBV5-4,CASSSGTGGSNTGELFF,TGTGCCAGCAGCTCTGGGACAGGGGGCTCGAACACCGGGGAGCTGTTTTTT
NA,NA,TRBJ2-3,TRBV5-4,CASSARDSGTDTQYF,TGTGCCAGCAGCGCCCGGGACTCGGGGACAGATACGCAGTATTTT
NA,many,TRBJ2-7,TRBV23-1,CASSQSNWTAYEQYF,TGCGCCAGCAGTCAATCTAATTGGACGGCCTACGAGCAGTACTTC
TRBD2,NA,TRBJ2-2,TRBV5-4,CASSFGLAGGPGGELFF,TGTGCCAGCAGTTTTGGACTAGCGGGAGGGCCGGGCGGGGAGCTGTTTTTT
NA,NA,TRBJ1-1,TRBV7-2,CASSWGTPSGSNEAFF,TGTGCCAGCAGCTGGGGGACACCGAGTGGGAGTAATGAAGCTTTCTTT
NA,NA,TRBJ1-3,TRBV19,CASRILGPSGNTIYF,TGTGCCAGCCGCATCTTAGGACCGTCTGGAAACACCATATATTTT
TRBD2,NA,TRBJ2-7,TRBV19,CASTETSGPPGEQYF,TGTGCCAGTACCGAGACTAGCGGGCCCCCCGGCGAGCAGTACTTC
NA,NA,TRBJ1-2,TRBV29-1,CSVEDGRGGYTF,TGCAGCGTTGAAGATGGCAGGGGTGGCTACACCTTC
TRBD2,once,TRBJ2-1,TRBV29-1,CSVELAGASYNEQFF,TGCAGCGTTGAATTGGCGGGAGCGTCCTACAATGAGCAGTTCTTC
NA,NA,TRBJ1-3,TRBV5-8,CASSLLTGGGNTIYF,TGTGCCAGCAGCTTGTTAACGGGTGGTGGAAACACCATATATTTT
NA,NA,TRBJ2-4,TRBV6-6,CASSYSQLAKNIQYF,TGTGCCAGCAGTTACTCACAGCTAGCCAAAAACATTCAGTACTTC
NA,NA,TRBJ2-6,TRBV18,CASSPDRNSGANVLTF,TGTGCCAGCTCACCTGACAGGAACTCTGGGGCCAACGTCCTGACTTTC
TRBD1,NA,TRBJ1-2,TRBV14,CASSQGTGSYGYTF,TGTGCCAGCAGCCAAGGGACAGGGAGCTATGGCTACACCTTC
NA,NA,TRBJ2-7,TRBV7-6,CASSLGFLYEQYF,TGTGCCAGCAGCTTAGGTTTTCTCTACGAGCAGTACTTC
NA,few,TRBJ2-7,TRBV14,CASSSWQYEQYF,TGTGCCAGCAGCTCCTGGCAGTACGAGCAGTACTTC
NA,NA,TRBJ1-1,TRBV28,CASSQGGGTEAFF,TGTGCCAGCAGCCAGGGTGGGGGCACTGAAGCTTTCTTT
NA,NA,TRBJ2-3,TRBV4-3,CASSQDRTDTQYF,TGCGCCAGCAGCCAAGATCGCACAGATACGCAGTATTTT
TRBD2,NA,TRBJ2-3,TRBV9,CASSVLTSGTDTQYF,TGTGCCAGCAGCGTACTGACTAGCGGCACAGATACGCAGTATTTT
TRBD2,NA,TRBJ2-2,TRBV4-2,CASSQVTGGRTGELFF,TGTGCCAGCAGCCAAGTAACGGGGGGGCGGACCGGGGAGCTGTTTTTT
NA,NA,TRBJ2-5,TRBV7-9,CASSFVPGGETQYF,TGTGCCAGCAGCTTCGTCCCAGGGGGGGAGACCCAGTACTTC
NA,NA,TRBJ2-4,TRBV28,CASSLGQGGNIQYF,TGTGCCAGCAGTTTAGGGCAGGGTGGCAACATTCAGTACTTC